The source of this T cell receptor beta chain is a study of CD8+ T cells in alopecia areata. Study overall: Patients in the treated group were given tofacitinib by mouth, 5 to 10 mg twice a day.

Extracted RNA was reverse transcribed into cDNA, the sequencing template. Data came from immunoSEQ multiplex PCR; TCRdb stores just in-frame clones and leaves some out. Of around 100,000 clones in the sample, 55% to 60% are singletons; the top ten hold 3% to 4%. Stated treatment: oral pan-JAK inhibitor, 5-10 mg twice daily. Trimming stripped 4 bases from V and 11 bases from J, with 15 bases between. Germline CDR1 is SGHDT and CDR2 is YYEEEE. This CDR3 spans 12 amino acids. The source of this sequence is a human donor with alopecia areata. The sample here was CD4+ T cells sorted from blood, taken at week 24, from a patient treated with tofacitinib. The rearrangement uses TRBV5-6 and TRBJ1-1; D is perhaps TRBD1 (5 bases). CDR3 sequence reads: CASSRGWGRAFF. DNA of the CDR3: TGTGCCAGCAGCCGCGGGTGGGGCCGGGCTTTCTTT.